The sequence of this T cell receptor beta chain was determined in a study of T cell repertoires in cytomegalovirus infection. Looking at the study overall: Public TCR beta signatures marked donors with CMV infection and the matching HLA.

This clonotype was seen many times. TCRdb passed the reads through MiXCR, listing each CDR3 protein once. The sample contains 350,000 to 550,000 distinct CDR3 sequences, approximately 30% of which appear only once. The CDR3 length is 17 residues. Germline V lookup: CDR1 SGHTA, CDR2 FQGNSA. V was clipped by 5 bases and J by 2 bases, with 19 bases between them. The chain links TRBV7-2 to TRBJ1-5; TRBD1 is a possible D gene (6 bases). Specimen: PBMCs. The sequence was collected from a human donor in good health (CMV status not recorded). Some clones in this sample may be carry-over from other donors' samples. Here the CDR3 reads CASSPEGGLAGNQPQHF. The CDR3 DNA reads TGTGCCAGCAGCCCCGAGGGGGGGCTTGCGGGCAATCAGCCCCAGCATTTT.